A single T cell receptor beta chain is shown here with its context. The data are from a study of blood T cell repertoires in COVID-19. In the study overall: Spain, Italy and the United States supplied samples that represented acute and convalescent COVID-19. PBMCs, B-cell-depleted T cells, or T cells were the source of the cDNA or gDNA that made up the material.

Seattle enrolled patients during active infection and tracked them longitudinally. In the study's own analysis: Estimation of nucleated cell counts relied on the amplification of reference gene primers. The data were produced by immunoSEQ multiplex PCR, yet TCRdb's version contains in-frame clones alone and is incomplete. V and J calls and clone size follow that table, whereas D and trimming were derived from the DNA. The sample lists roughly 320,000 clones; roughly 86% were seen once. Germline V gene lookup returns CDR1 MNHNS and CDR2 SASEGT. This CDR3 region has 16 residues. V trimming: 2 bases; J trimming: 9 bases; junction bases outside the gene matches: 10.

The chain employs TRBV6-1 and TRBJ2-1, with 10 bases matching TRBD2. Specimen: peripheral blood. This TCR derives from a woman aged 30 to 39 with COVID-19, enrolled during active disease. The CDR3 coding sequence is TGTGCCAGCAGTGAACCCCCCGGACTAGCGGTTTCTGAGCAGTTCTTC. It yields the protein CASSEPPGLAVSEQFF.